This entry describes one TCR beta chain. The data belong to a study of T cell responses to AZD1222 COVID-19 vaccine. Germline V gene data show CDR1 as WNHNN and CDR2 as SYGVQD (reference sequence). The CDR3 contains 16 residues. Trimming shortened V by 6 bases and J by 0 bases, and 18 bases separated the two germline ends. Repertoires were generated with immunoSEQ multiplex PCR, while TCRdb's copy carries only in-frame clones and drops some. The sample carries 150,000 to 180,000 clones, 80% to 90% recorded once. This TCR was recovered from an adult who had recovered from COVID-19. This chain joins TRBV10-1 and TRBJ2-7; D is possibly TRBD1 or TRBD2 (5 bases each). Specimen: peripheral blood, collected after recovery from COVID-19. The CDR3 protein is CASSPAGAESSYEQYF. The CDR3 nucleotides are TGCGCCAGCAGCCCTGCCGGGGCGGAGAGCTCCTACGAGCAGTACTTC.